The clone carrying this TCR beta chain was detected a few times. The antigen is unknown. With molecular barcodes, quantitative 5'-RACE was used to make the TCR beta libraries. Using its own MiXCR run on the 5' RACE reads, TCRdb lists one record per CDR3 protein. In the table there are about 250,000 distinct CDR3 sequences, 30% to 35% of which are singletons. These data come from a study of CD8 T cells in ankylosing spondylitis. Findings and limits, study-wide: Certain motif variants had earlier been reported in reactive arthritis synovial fluid and blood. Blood of patients with ankylosing spondylitis appeared to be characterized by a TCR beta motif of eight highly homologous variants.

Germline CDR1 DFQATT, CDR2 SNEGSKA (reference sequence). Trimming removed 3 bases from V and 4 bases from J, with 17 bases in between. There are 15 residues in the CDR3. Sequenced material: blood, either unsorted or a sorted T cell fraction (not recorded which). The rearrangement uses TRBV20-1 and TRBJ2-3; possibly TRBD1 for D (5 bases). This receptor was taken from a male donor with ankylosing spondylitis or in good health (not recorded which). The CDR3 sequence is CSARIGAAMADTQYF. CDR3 coding DNA: TGCAGTGCTAGGATTGGGGCCGCCATGGCAGATACGCAGTATTTT.